The 31 T cell receptor beta chains listed next were all sequenced from one sample in a study of graft-versus-host responses after intestinal transplantation. The assay was immunoSEQ multiplex PCR, and TCRdb's table has in-frame clones only and misses some. Of about 78,000 clones in the sample, 85% to 90% are singletons; the top ten hold less than 5%. These receptors have no identified antigens. This material consisted of unstimulated CD8+ T cells sorted from spleen or lymph node cells, taken before transplant. The receptors here all came from a human donor who was the organ donor for an intestinal transplant.

DNA of the CDR3: TGTGCCAGCAGCTCCGGGACTAGCGGGGGAGATACGCAGTATTTT. Translation gives CASSSGTSGGDTQYF. The chain joins TRBV13 to TRBJ2-3; 14 bases line up with TRBD2. V gave up 4 bases and J gave up 5 bases; unmatched junction bases: 2. This CDR3 contains 15 residues. Germline V gene lookup returns CDR1 PRHDT and CDR2 FYEKMQ (reference sequence). The whole variable domain, filled in from reference TRBV13 and TRBJ2-3, reads AAGVIQSPRHLIKEKRETATLKCYPIPRHDTVYWYQQGPGQDPQFLISFYEKMQSDKGSIPDRFSAQQFSDYHSELNMSSLELGDSALYFCASSSGTSGGDTQYFGPGTRLTVL.

V gene TRBV6-6 combines with J gene TRBJ2-1; D may be TRBD1 (6 bases). Germline V gene lookup returns CDR1 MNHNY and CDR2 SVGAGI (reference sequence). The CDR3 is 14 residues long. V lost 6 bases, J lost 4 bases, and 13 bases lay in between. DNA for the CDR3: TGTGCCAGCAGCCGACAGGCCAAATACAATGAGCAGTTCTTC. It specifies CASSRQAKYNEQFF.

V usage is TRBV11-2 and J usage is TRBJ2-7, with 9 nucleotides matching TRBD1. In germline, CDR1 is SGHAT, CDR2 FQNNGV. The V and J ends lost 3 bases and 5 bases, in that order; junction bases with no gene match: 5. The CDR3 extends over 14 amino acids. In nucleotides, the CDR3 is TGTGCCAGCAGCTTCGGGACAGGGTCCGACGAGCAGTACGTC. This sequence encodes CASSFGTGSDEQYV.

The rearrangement links TRBV5-6 to TRBJ2-1; a possible D gene is TRBD2 (6 bases). The CDR3 runs to 12 residues. Germline CDR1 and CDR2: SGHDT and YYEEEE. V was cut by 0 bases and J by 10 bases, with 8 bases left in between. CDR3 coding DNA: TGTGCCAGCAGCTTGGGACGGGGGGAGCAGTTCTTC. Translation: CASSLGRGEQFF.

The chain employs TRBV2 and TRBJ2-3, with D possibly being TRBD1 (6 bases). The V end lost 1 base, the J end lost 1 base, and 15 bases lay between the germline ends. Germline V gene data show CDR1 as SNHLY and CDR2 as FYNNEI. The CDR3 has 17 residues. The chain's CDR3 is CASSEGPLGAGTDTQYF. The CDR3 nucleotides are TGTGCCAGCAGTGAAGGACCCCTGGGGGCCGGCACAGATACGCAGTATTTT.

The chain is built from TRBV9 and TRBJ2-1; possibly TRBD2 for D (6 bases). The CDR3 has 15 amino acids. Trimming stripped 0 bases from V and 2 bases from J, with 9 bases between. Germline CDR1 is SGDLS and CDR2 is YYNGEE. This chain's CDR3 is CASSVETGAYNEQFF. The CDR3 DNA reads TGTGCCAGCAGCGTAGAAACGGGGGCCTACAATGAGCAGTTCTTC.

The chain couples TRBV7-6 to TRBJ1-1; a weak D match, TRBD1 (5 bases). The CDR3 extends over 16 amino acids. In germline, CDR1 is SGHVS, CDR2 FNYEAQ. The V and J ends lost 2 bases and 2 bases respectively, with 15 bases between them. In DNA form, the CDR3 reads TGTGCCAGCAGCTTAAGTAGCGGGGGGGGTAACACTGAAGCTTTCTTT. Protein sequence: CASSLSSGGGNTEAFF.

This clone has just one count. The chain has TRBV2 and TRBJ2-7, with a possible D match to TRBD2 (5 bases). Per the germline V gene, CDR1 is SNHLY and CDR2 is FYNNEI. V shed 0 bases and J shed 3 bases, with 9 bases lying between them. This CDR3 is built from 14 residues. The CDR3 DNA reads TGTGCCAGCAGTGAAGCAGGGAGCCGCTACGAGCAGTACGTC. Encoded protein: CASSEAGSRYEQYV.

The chain couples TRBV6-5 to TRBJ2-2; no definite D call. V dropped 0 bases and J dropped 0 bases, with 8 bases sitting between them. The V gene's germline CDR1 is MNHEY and CDR2 SVGAGI. This CDR3 has 16 amino acids. The chain's CDR3 is CASSYSARSNTGELFF. The CDR3 coding sequence is TGTGCCAGCAGTTACTCGGCGAGGTCGAACACCGGGGAGCTGTTTTTT.

The rearrangement joins TRBV2 to TRBJ1-1; D is perhaps TRBD1 (6 bases). With 8 bases removed from V and 5 bases from J, the gap between germline ends came to 15 bases. This CDR3 spans 13 amino acids. CDR1 SNHLY and CDR2 FYNNEI come from the germline V gene. The CDR3 spells CASPKGGRTEAFF. In DNA form, the CDR3 reads TGTGCCAGCCCAAAAGGGGGTAGGACTGAAGCTTTCTTT.

The chain joins TRBV2 to TRBJ2-1; TRBD2 is a possible D gene (6 bases). Germline V gives CDR1 SNHLY, CDR2 FYNNEI. The CDR3 has 10 amino acids. V lost 8 bases, J lost 9 bases, and 8 bases lay in between. This chain's CDR3 is CASFGGEQFF. CDR3 in DNA: TGTGCCAGCTTCGGGGGTGAGCAGTTCTTC. Looking up the rest from reference TRBV2 and TRBJ2-1 gives the full variable domain: EPEVTQTPSHQVTQMGQEVILRCVPISNHLYFYWYRQILGQKVEFLVSFYNNEISEKSEIFDDQFSVERPDGSNFTLKIRSTKLEDSAMYFCASFGGEQFFGPGTRLTVL.

As DNA, the CDR3 is TGCGCCAGCAGCCAAGATGACAGGGGGCGAGCCGCTGAAGCTTTCTTT. Protein sequence: CASSQDDRGRAAEAFF. The chain employs TRBV4-3 and TRBJ1-1; 10 bases match TRBD1. V lost 0 bases and J lost 6; bases outside the gene matches: 7. Germline V gene data show CDR1 as LGHNA and CDR2 as YSLEER. This CDR3 spans 16 amino acids.

The V and J genes are TRBV7-6 and TRBJ2-2, with 10 bases fitting TRBD1. The CDR3 totals 16 residues. V lost 3 bases and J lost 2; bases outside the gene matches: 3. The V gene's germline CDR1 is SGHVS and CDR2 FNYEAQ. The CDR3 DNA sequence: TGTGCCAGCAGCTTTGGACAGGGGGGAAACACCGGGGAGCTGTTTTTT. This gives the protein CASSFGQGGNTGELFF.

The J gene is TRBJ2-3, the V gene TRBV28, with 9 nucleotides matching TRBD1. The CDR3 totals 16 residues. Germline loops: CDR1 MDHEN, CDR2 SYDVKM. The trim removed 2 bases at V and 4 bases at J, leaving 7 bases unmatched. The CDR3 reads CASSLGTGLGADTQYF. CDR3 nucleotide sequence: TGTGCCAGCAGTTTAGGGACAGGGCTGGGTGCAGATACGCAGTATTTT.

This sequence joins TRBV28 and TRBJ2-5, with 9 positions matching TRBD2. This CDR3 region has 15 residues. Trimming at V came to 8 bases and at J to 5 bases, leaving 12 bases not matched to a gene. Germline assignment: CDR1 MDHEN and CDR2 SYDVKM. CDR3 sequence (DNA): TGTGCCAGCCACGGGGCGACTAGCGGAGGGGAGACCCAGTACTTC. Translation: CASHGATSGGETQYF.

This chain joins TRBV19 and TRBJ1-1; D is perhaps TRBD1 (5 bases). The CDR3 extends over 11 amino acids. Germline V lookup: CDR1 LNHDA, CDR2 SQIVND (reference sequence). Deletions cut 7 bases from V and 11 bases from J, with 14 bases between. The CDR3 DNA reads TGTGCCAGTACTGGGGGACTATCTGCTTTCTTT. This codes for CASTGGLSAFF.

The chain recombines TRBV9 with TRBJ2-5, with 12 bases fitting TRBD1. J gave up 4 bases and V 3 bases, and 4 bases lay outside the gene matches. Germline CDR1 and CDR2: SGDLS and YYNGEE. The CDR3 runs 15 residues. The CDR3 sequence is CASSDRDRGRETQYF. DNA for the CDR3: TGTGCCAGCAGCGACCGGGACAGGGGGCGAGAGACCCAGTACTTC.

The V and J genes are TRBV6-4 and TRBJ2-7; a weak D match, TRBD1 (6 bases). The length of the CDR3 is 18 residues. Germline V gene data show CDR1 as MRHNA and CDR2 as SNTAGT. V lost 4 bases and J 0 bases, leaving 22 bases between the germline ends. The CDR3, as DNA: TGTGCCAGCAGTGGAGAGTGGAAGGACAGTTCTAGCTCCTACGAGCAGTACGTC. Protein product: CASSGEWKDSSSSYEQYV.

This clone showed up just a few times. CDR3 nucleotides: TGTGCCAGTAGTATAGCAGGGGCGAATAATTCACCCCTCCACTTT. Its protein is CASSIAGANNSPLHF. V usage is TRBV19 and J usage is TRBJ1-6, with D tentatively TRBD1 (6 bases). Germline V CDR1 and CDR2: LNHDA, SQIVND (reference sequence). Trimming stripped 1 base from V and 5 bases from J, with 9 bases between. The CDR3 sequence is 15 residues long.

This chain uses TRBV4-1 with TRBJ1-1; no firm D call. Per the germline V gene, CDR1 is MGHRA and CDR2 is YSYEKL. Trimming took 0 bases from V and 5 from J, leaving 7 bases between them. CDR3 length equals 13 residues. In DNA form, the CDR3 reads TGCGCCAGCAGCCAAGACCAGGAAACTGAAGCTTTCTTT. Its protein is CASSQDQETEAFF.

This chain connects TRBV5-5 to TRBJ2-7, with 8 bases matching TRBD2. The germline gives CDR1 SGHKS, CDR2 YYEKEE (reference sequence). There are 14 residues in the CDR3. The ends lost 2 bases at V and 2 bases at J; junction bases unmatched: 3. The CDR3: CASSFSSGTYEQYV. CDR3 sequence (DNA): TGTGCCAGCAGCTTTAGTAGCGGGACCTACGAGCAGTACGTC.

The chain links TRBV7-9 to TRBJ1-1; D might be TRBD1 (6 bases). V gave up 4 bases and J gave up 3 bases, with 18 bases separating them. Germline-derived CDR1 and CDR2 are SEHNR and FQNEAQ (reference sequence). This CDR3 contains 16 residues. For the CDR3, the DNA is TGTGCCAGCAGCTCCCCCGGGGCAGGGGCTGACACTGAAGCTTTCTTT. Amino acid sequence: CASSSPGAGADTEAFF.

The chain combines TRBV10-1 with TRBJ1-4, with D perhaps TRBD1 (5 bases). V lost 8 bases, J lost 1 base, and 26 bases lay in between. The CDR3 totals 19 residues. In germline, CDR1 is WNHNN, CDR2 SYGVQD (reference sequence). DNA for the CDR3: TGCGCCAGCCATAACTTTTATTGTCTCCCAGGGCAAACTAATGAAAAACTGTTTTTT. As protein: CASHNFYCLPGQTNEKLFF.

This clone was detected only once. The chain employs TRBV28 and TRBJ2-2; D uncertain. Trimming removed 1 base from V and 5 bases from J, with 5 bases in between. This CDR3 is 13 amino acids long. Per germline, CDR1 MDHEN and CDR2 SYDVKM. The CDR3 protein is CASSLFLTGELFF. CDR3 DNA sequence: TGTGCCAGCAGTTTATTTTTAACCGGGGAGCTGTTTTTT.

The CDR3 is CASSFSGTNEKLFF. CDR3 DNA sequence: TGTGCCAGCAGTTTTTCCGGGACTAATGAAAAACTGTTTTTT. V usage is TRBV28 and J usage is TRBJ1-4; D is ambiguous. Germline-derived CDR1 and CDR2 are MDHEN and SYDVKM. Deletions cut 3 bases from V and 2 bases from J, with 7 bases between. The CDR3 has 14 amino acids.

The chain couples TRBV6-4 to TRBJ2-5, with 7 bases matching TRBD1. The CDR3 is made up of 14 amino acids. V lost 6 bases, J lost 4 bases, and 8 bases stayed unmatched. The germline gives CDR1 MRHNA, CDR2 SNTAGT. CDR3: CASSPTGERETQYF. In DNA, the CDR3 is TGTGCCAGCAGCCCTACAGGGGAGCGAGAGACCCAGTACTTC.

CDR3 amino acids: CASSLTGTGSTDTQYF. CDR3 nucleotide sequence: TGTGCCAGCAGCCTCACCGGGACAGGGTCCACAGATACGCAGTATTTT. The chain carries TRBV28 and TRBJ2-3; 9 positions agree with TRBD1. CDR1 is MDHEN and CDR2 is SYDVKM in the germline V gene. The V and J ends lost 6 bases and 2 bases, in that order; junction bases with no gene match: 9. CDR3 size: 16 residues.

CDR3 bases: TGTGCCAGCAGCCATGAAGGACAGGGCTATAGCAATCAGCCCCAGCATTTT. Translating gives CASSHEGQGYSNQPQHF. The rearrangement joins TRBV14 to TRBJ1-5; TRBD1 matches at 8 bases. CDR3 size: 17 residues. The V gene's germline CDR1 is SGHDN and CDR2 FVKESK. Trimming at V came to 3 bases and at J to 0 bases, leaving 7 bases not matched to a gene.

The J gene is TRBJ2-7, the V gene TRBV5-1, with D maybe TRBD2 (5 bases). CDR3 size: 14 residues. Germline V gene data show CDR1 as SGHRS and CDR2 as YFSETQ. V lost 4 bases, J lost 2 bases, and 13 bases lay in between. In DNA, the CDR3 is TGCGCCAGCAGCGAATACCCGGAGGCCTACGAGCAGTACGTC. This sequence encodes CASSEYPEAYEQYV.

The chain links TRBV27 to TRBJ2-2, with D uncertain. V was clipped by 2 bases and J by 6 bases, with 10 bases between them. The CDR3 spans 14 residues. Germline-derived CDR1 and CDR2 are MNHEY and SMNVEV (reference sequence). CDR3 loop: CASSLIEAPGELFF. CDR3 coding DNA: TGTGCCAGCAGTTTAATAGAGGCACCCGGGGAGCTGTTTTTT.

This clone was observed a single time. V gene TRBV14 combines with J gene TRBJ1-1; no clear D gene. The CDR3 sequence is 12 residues long. CDR1 is SGHDN and CDR2 is FVKESK in the germline V gene. Trimming shortened V by 2 bases and J by 10 bases, and 11 bases separated the two germline ends. As DNA, the CDR3 is TGTGCCAGCAGCCAACCCGGGGTCAGAGCTTTCTTT. Translated: CASSQPGVRAFF.